This T cell receptor beta chain appears in the sequencing data of a study of CD8+CD57+ T cells in acquired aplastic anemia. Study-wide results and caveats: The study found no significant CD8+ Simpson's diversity difference between patients and controls. Fewer than 30 shared CD8+ CDR3s appeared highly expressed within patients' immunodominant clones.

By flow cytometry, patients selected for sequencing had shown an expansion of CD8+CD57+ cells. Severe acquired aplastic anemia was diagnosed in all patients. The study sampled blood from patients who had received no therapy. Using genomic DNA as the template, TCR beta VDJ and CDR3 profiling was carried out. TCRdb reprocessed the reads with MiXCR, giving one entry per CDR3 protein. The table shows 150,000 or so distinct CDR3 sequences, with more than 45% occurring only once. Notes on this clonotype: Antigen specificity is unknown.

Trimming stripped 0 bases from V and 4 bases from J, with 9 bases between. The V gene's germline CDR1 is LNHNV and CDR2 YYDKDF (reference sequence). The length of the CDR3 is 14 residues. The sequence was obtained from a human donor with aplastic anemia. Sample: sorted CD4+, CD8+, or CD8+CD57+ T cells (not recorded which) from PBMCs. The V and J genes are TRBV15 and TRBJ1-2; unclear D gene. CDR3 in DNA: TGTGCCACCAGCAGAGATCTTAGCAGCTATGGCTACACCTTC. Protein sequence: CATSRDLSSYGYTF.